These 16 T cell receptor beta chains originate from one sample sequenced in a study of cytomegalovirus exposure and HLA in healthy donors (dated by TCRdb to 2016 to 2017). Library generation was performed with the immunoSEQ multiplex PCR assay. For the multiplex PCR, a mixture combining 60 forward primers for TCR Vbeta segments and 13 reverse primers for TCR Jbeta segments was used. TCRdb retrieved this table from immuneACCESS and kept in-frame rearrangements only. Not all clones are present; in checked studies, unresolved V genes account for under half, and no reason is known for the remainder. This sample gives over 100,000 clones in total; roughly 63% of them show up just once. The top ten hold more than 8% of the sample. What was sequenced was PBMCs. The receptors shown here come from a man aged 40-55 years in good health and CMV-seropositive.

The chain combines TRBV29-1 with TRBJ2-1; TRBD2 matches at 9 bases. The germline V gene has CDR1 SQVTM and CDR2 ANQGSEA. The CDR3 length is 15 residues. Losses at the gene ends were 6 bases for V and 9 bases for J; bases not matched to a gene: 15. The chain's CDR3 is CSVATGLASRGEQFF. The CDR3 bases are TGCAGCGTCGCCACGGGACTAGCCTCTCGTGGTGAGCAGTTCTTC.

The CDR3 spells CASSPTGTYWTDTQYF. The CDR3 bases are TGTGCCAGCAGCCCGACAGGGACCTACTGGACAGATACGCAGTATTTT. This chain uses TRBV5-6 with TRBJ2-3, with 7 bases that match TRBD1. V was clipped by 4 bases and J by 3 bases; unmatched bases: 11. This CDR3 has 16 residues. Germline V gene sequence: CDR1 SGHDT, CDR2 YYEEEE.

This clone came up a few times. The chain uses TRBV18 and TRBJ1-1; D might be TRBD1 (5 bases). Per germline, CDR1 KGHSH and CDR2 LQKENI. Trimming removed 3 bases from V and 1 base from J, with 12 bases in between. CDR3 length: 15 amino acids. The CDR3 is CASSPFDSQNTEAFF. CDR3 DNA sequence: TGTGCCAGCTCACCCTTTGACAGTCAGAACACTGAAGCTTTCTTT.

The chain recombines TRBV6-1 with TRBJ1-6; 10 nucleotides align to TRBD1. The length of the CDR3 is 17 residues. CDR1 and CDR2 from the germline V gene are MNHNS and SASEGT. Germline trimming cut 2 bases from V and 5 bases from J; bases unmatched to any gene: 6. The CDR3 here is CASSELYGTGDNSPLHF. DNA for the CDR3: TGTGCCAGCAGTGAACTGTATGGGACAGGGGATAATTCACCCCTCCACTTT.

The chain links TRBV9 to TRBJ2-1; TRBD2 aligns across 8 bases. Germline CDR1 reads SGDLS; CDR2 reads YYNGEE. The CDR3 contains 15 residues. Trimming removed 0 bases from V and 6 bases from J; junction bases left unmatched: 5. The CDR3 here is CASSVAGGPGNEQFF. The CDR3 nucleotides read TGTGCCAGCAGCGTAGCGGGAGGGCCTGGCAATGAGCAGTTCTTC.

V gene TRBV5-1 combines with J gene TRBJ2-7, with 8 bases lining up with TRBD1. Germline V gene lookup returns CDR1 SGHRS and CDR2 YFSETQ. The V gene end was trimmed by 3 bases and the J gene end by 3 bases; junction bases not matched to a gene: 11. The CDR3 covers 16 residues. CDR3 loop: CASSYLTGGKFYEQYF. CDR3 coding DNA: TGCGCCAGCAGCTACCTAACAGGGGGGAAATTCTACGAGCAGTACTTC.

There are a few counts of this clone. This chain connects TRBV10-3 to TRBJ1-1; TRBD1 agrees at 7 bases. CDR3 length equals 14 residues. CDR1 ENHRY and CDR2 SYGVKD come from the germline V gene. Germline trimming cut 5 bases from V and 1 base from J; bases unmatched to any gene: 4. The CDR3 protein is CAISNTGANTEAFF. In DNA, the CDR3 is TGTGCCATCAGTAACACAGGGGCGAACACTGAAGCTTTCTTT.

The chain couples TRBV5-6 to TRBJ1-3; a possible D gene is TRBD1 (6 bases). The CDR3 loop spans 13 amino acids. V was cut by 6 bases and J by 3 bases, with 10 bases left in between. Germline CDR1 SGHDT, CDR2 YYEEEE. The CDR3 spells CASTRGFGNTIYF. CDR3 bases: TGTGCCAGCACCAGGGGTTTTGGAAACACCATATATTTT.

As regards this clone: Mismatch with germline at one junction end may stem from a read error. The V and J genes are TRBV30 and TRBJ1-2; no reliable D call. The CDR3 is 14 amino acids. CDR1 and CDR2 from the germline V gene are GTSNPN and SVGIG (reference sequence). CDR3 DNA sequence: TGTGTCTGGAGTGTAAGTCGGAGAAGTTATGGCTACACCTTC. Residues: CVWSVSRRSYGYTF.

This clone was observed a few times. The chain carries TRBV6-5 and TRBJ1-1; no reliable D call. This CDR3 region has 16 residues. Trimming took off 0 bases at V and 5 bases at J, with 16 bases between the two ends. The germline V gene has CDR1 MNHEY and CDR2 SVGAGI. This CDR3 reads CASSYSMGGFFTEAFF. The CDR3 nucleotides read TGTGCCAGCAGTTACTCAATGGGAGGGTTTTTTACTGAAGCTTTCTTT.

The chain combines TRBV6-5 with TRBJ2-5; maybe TRBD1 (6 bases). CDR3 length: 14 amino acids. The germline V gene encodes CDR1 MNHEY and CDR2 SVGAGI. Between the trimmed V and J ends, which lost 6 bases and 5 bases, there was a span of 16 bases. As DNA, the CDR3 is TGTGCCAGCAGCCCCGGGGTGGGGGCGGAGACCCAGTACTTC. Its protein product is CASSPGVGAETQYF.

Here the CDR3 reads CASSLAGQQQDLYEQYF. The CDR3 nucleotides are TGTGCCAGCAGCTTGGCGGGTCAGCAACAGGACCTCTACGAGCAGTACTTC. The chain employs TRBV5-8 and TRBJ2-7, with D possibly matching TRBD1 (5 bases). The CDR3 runs 17 residues. The V end lost 0 bases, the J end lost 3 bases, and 19 bases lay between the germline ends. From germline, CDR1 is SGHTS and CDR2 YDEGEE.

The chain combines TRBV5-6 with TRBJ1-2; D uncertain. Per the germline V gene, CDR1 is SGHDT and CDR2 is YYEEEE. The length of the CDR3 is 11 residues. V was pared by 4 bases and J by 5 bases, with 6 bases between. This CDR3 is CASSTGYGYTF. In DNA form, the CDR3 reads TGTGCCAGCAGCACGGGATATGGCTACACCTTC.

Only a few counts were recorded for this clone. The rearrangement joins TRBV27 to TRBJ1-5, with TRBD1 identical over 7 bases. Germline V CDR1 and CDR2: MNHEY, SMNVEV (reference sequence). V lost 5 bases to trimming and J lost 6 bases; unmatched junction nucleotides: 10. The CDR3 is 15 amino acids. CDR3 sequence (DNA): TGTGCCAGCAGTCCCATGACAGGGATGGGTCAGCCCCAGCATTTT. Translated: CASSPMTGMGQPQHF.

The chain joins TRBV4-1 to TRBJ2-7; 7 bases agree with TRBD2. Germline values: CDR1 MGHRA, CDR2 YSYEKL. Trimming took 4 bases from V and 2 from J; bases not matched to a gene: 5. This CDR3 has 14 residues. The CDR3 sequence is CASSLASGTYEQYF. CDR3 in DNA: TGCGCCAGCAGCCTAGCAAGCGGGACCTACGAGCAGTACTTC.

The chain joins TRBV6-6 to TRBJ2-5; the match to TRBD1 covers 10 bases. Germline lookup yields CDR1 MNHNY and CDR2 SVGAGI (reference sequence). This CDR3 has 12 residues. Losses at the gene ends were 10 bases for V and 6 bases for J; bases not matched to a gene: 5. The CDR3 bases are TGTGCCATTCGGGACAGGGGAAAGACCCAGTACTTC. It is translated as CAIRDRGKTQYF.